This T cell receptor (beta chain) comes out of a study of identical twins' blood T cells (dated by TCRdb to 2012 to 2014). Regarding the complete study: Some 48 million Illumina reads were obtained across roughly 12 libraries, of which six were alpha-chain libraries and six were beta-chain libraries. Using next-generation sequencing, the study compared the TCR alpha and beta chain repertoires of three pairs of monozygous twins to assess how genetics influences repertoire formation.

On this clonotype: Its antigen remains undetermined. Base qualities are missing; no much larger clone stands one base away.

Trimming costs V 3 bases and J 4 bases, and their ends lie 10 bases apart. CDR1 and CDR2, per the germline V gene (reference sequence), are DFQATT and SNEGSKA. From its cysteine to its phenylalanine, the CDR3 spans 13 amino acids. CDR3 DNA only is kept here, 39 bases in frame from base 1. The donors were six healthy women who made up three monozygous twin pairs. Each of the three twin pairs had been raised together, and the twins in each pair were thought likely to have encountered the same infectious agents and vaccines. TCR cDNA libraries were prepared from RNA that had been isolated from peripheral blood mononuclear cells. General findings and caveats noted by the study authors: The study stated that the proposed role of the TCRalpha J segment in MHC recognition during thymic selection needs to be validated by independent studies. The count of CDR3 clonotypes shared by two donors depended mainly on the product of the two donors' cloneset sizes, and twins did not clearly depart from this trend. Environmental influences could not be excluded as an explanation for twin similarity, since twins were reared together. V gene usage, even among non-selected out-of-frame TCRbeta clonotypes, was reported to be markedly more similar within twin pairs than between unrelated donors. Looking at the most abundant TCRbeta clonotypes, every donor had more CDR3 sequences in common with her twin than with unrelated donors.

Libraries were made using 5' RACE. Sequenced using an Illumina Genome Analyzer IIx. The RNA-based TCR cDNA libraries were made using a previously described protocol that was modified in several ways. To prevent cross-contamination, barcodes specific to each sample were added to both ends of every TCR cDNA library during cDNA synthesis and amplification. On the authors' methods: Each library contained roughly 2.2 to 4 million CDR3-containing reads, and somewhere between about 95,000 and nearly 550,000 clonotypes were identified for each individual. Reads with improper barcode index combinations were discarded, and clonesets were then built for each library with the MiTCR software. While assembling CDR3 clonotypes, MiTCR filtered or rescued low-quality reads and corrected PCR and sequencing errors. Artificial out-of-frame clonotypes were mapped to in-frame sequences, with one indel allowed in the CDR3, and then removed. V and J gene usage similarity between donors was measured as Jensen-Shannon divergence divided by mean entropy. Using fastp at Q25 and MiXCR, TCRdb reprocessed the public reads and kept productive beta chains. Entries that share a CDR3 protein sequence are merged under the most common genes and DNA. The V and J calls come from TCRdb's annotation, not from the publication. In all, the sample holds around 380,000 distinct CDR3 sequences, and roughly 31% of those were seen once. 6% to 7% of the sample is in the top ten clones.

The sequence came from a woman aged 18-55 years in good health. This chain joins TRBV20-1 to TRBJ1-3, with no confidently assigned D gene. Sequencing was carried out using PBMCs. The CDR3 in this case is CSARRASGNTIYF. DNA sequence: TGCAGTGCTAGGAGGGCGTCAGGAAACACCATATATTTT.